This TCR beta chain was identified during a study of CD8 T cells in ankylosing spondylitis. Germline V lookup: CDR1 SEHNR, CDR2 FQNEAQ (reference sequence). The CDR3 is 14 amino acids. Trimming cost V 6 bases and J 2 bases, with 14 bases left between them. This clonotype occurred many times. Its antigen is currently unknown. Study-level points and caveats: Disease-associated clones were reportedly significantly overrepresented in matched ankylosing spondylitis synovial fluid. A TCR beta motif made of fewer than ten highly homologous variants seemed typical of ankylosing spondylitis blood. Reports of some motif variants in reactive arthritis synovial fluid and blood predate this one.

Via MiXCR, TCRdb re-called the 5' RACE reads, giving one row per CDR3 protein. Altogether more than 400,000 distinct CDR3 sequences are present, less than 6% being singletons, with the ten largest covering under 4.5%. Source material: blood, either unsorted or a sorted T cell fraction (not recorded which). The sequence derives from a male donor with ankylosing spondylitis. The chain recombines TRBV7-9 with TRBJ2-7; no firm D call. This chain's CDR3 is CASRRIDGTYEQYF. The CDR3 region has the DNA TGTGCCAGCAGACGGATCGACGGCACCTACGAGCAGTACTTC.